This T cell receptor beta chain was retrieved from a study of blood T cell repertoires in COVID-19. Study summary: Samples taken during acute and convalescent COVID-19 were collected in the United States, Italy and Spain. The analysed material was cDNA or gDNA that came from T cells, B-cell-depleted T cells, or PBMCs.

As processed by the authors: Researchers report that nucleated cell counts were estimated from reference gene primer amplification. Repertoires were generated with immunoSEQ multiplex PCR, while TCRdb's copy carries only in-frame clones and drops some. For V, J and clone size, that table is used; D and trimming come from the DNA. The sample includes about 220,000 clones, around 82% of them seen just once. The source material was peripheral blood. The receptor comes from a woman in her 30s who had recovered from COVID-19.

CDR3 DNA sequence: TGTGCCAGCCGGACTCCTTCCTCCTACGAGCAGTACTTC. Protein product: CASRTPSSYEQYF. The chain carries TRBV6-5 and TRBJ2-7, with a weak D call TRBD2 (5 bases). CDR1 MNHEY and CDR2 SVGAGI come from the germline V gene. Trimming cost V 8 bases and J 0 bases, with 11 bases left between them. The CDR3 extends over 13 amino acids.